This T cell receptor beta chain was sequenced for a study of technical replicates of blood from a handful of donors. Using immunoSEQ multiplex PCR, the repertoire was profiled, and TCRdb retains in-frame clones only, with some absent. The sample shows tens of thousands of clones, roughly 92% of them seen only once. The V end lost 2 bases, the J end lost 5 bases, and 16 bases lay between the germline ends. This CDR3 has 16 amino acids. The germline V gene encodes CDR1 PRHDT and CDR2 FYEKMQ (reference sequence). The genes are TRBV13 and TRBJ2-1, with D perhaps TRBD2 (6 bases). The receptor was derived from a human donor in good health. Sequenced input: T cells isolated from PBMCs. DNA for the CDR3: TGTGCCAGCAGCTTACCTCTCGCGGGACCGGACAATGAGCAGTTCTTC. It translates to CASSLPLAGPDNEQFF. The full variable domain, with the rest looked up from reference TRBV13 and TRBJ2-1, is AAGVIQSPRHLIKEKRETATLKCYPIPRHDTVYWYQQGPGQDPQFLISFYEKMQSDKGSIPDRFSAQQFSDYHSELNMSSLELGDSALYFCASSLPLAGPDNEQFFGPGTRLTVL.